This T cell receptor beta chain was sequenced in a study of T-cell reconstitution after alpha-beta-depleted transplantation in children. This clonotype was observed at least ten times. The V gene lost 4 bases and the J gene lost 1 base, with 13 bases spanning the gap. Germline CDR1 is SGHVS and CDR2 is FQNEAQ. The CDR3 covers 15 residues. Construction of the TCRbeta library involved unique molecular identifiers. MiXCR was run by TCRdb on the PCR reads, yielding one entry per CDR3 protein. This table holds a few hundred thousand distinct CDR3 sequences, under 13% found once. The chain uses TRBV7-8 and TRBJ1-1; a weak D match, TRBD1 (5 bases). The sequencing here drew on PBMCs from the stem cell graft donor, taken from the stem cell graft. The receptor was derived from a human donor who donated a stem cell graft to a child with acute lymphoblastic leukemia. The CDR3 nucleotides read TGTGCCAGCAGCTCGAGTGGGACGGGGAACACTGAAGCTTTCTTT. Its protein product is CASSSSGTGNTEAFF.